The 20 T cell receptor beta chains given below trace back to one sample, sequenced in a study of vaccination and CD4 T cells after COVID-19. Their antigens remain unidentified. Oncomine TCR Beta short-read sequencing was applied to DNA from cultured CD4+ T cells. TCRdb independently ran MiXCR on the PCR reads; one entry per CDR3 protein. The sample shows fewer than 25,000 distinct CDR3 sequences, nearly 50% of them seen only once. Regarding treatment: roughly 10-day PBMC culture with coronavirus spike peptide pools or control peptides (ViraFEST assay). Sequenced sample: CD4+ T cells from blood, cultured in vitro. The receptor set was obtained from a human donor who had recovered from COVID-19.

This clonotype has more than one count but fewer than ten. V and J are TRBV7-3 and TRBJ1-3; D gene ambiguous. Germline-derived CDR1 and CDR2 are SGHTA and FQGTGA. V was cut by 2 bases and J by 1 base, with 6 bases left in between. This CDR3 spans 14 amino acids. The CDR3 protein is CASSLGQSGNTIYF. The DNA of the CDR3 is TGTGCCAGCAGCTTAGGGCAATCTGGAAACACCATATATTTT.

This sequence joins TRBV30 and TRBJ1-6; 7 bases are shared with TRBD1. The CDR3 sequence is 15 residues long. In germline, CDR1 is GTSNPN, CDR2 SVGIG (reference sequence). Unmatched junction bases numbered 13, after V lost 4 bases and J lost 10 bases. CDR3 coding DNA: TGTGCCTGGACCTCAGGGGGATCATTTGGATCACCCCTCCACTTT. It yields the protein CAWTSGGSFGSPLHF.

J is TRBJ1-5 and V is TRBV19; 12 bases match TRBD1. CDR3 length equals 17 residues. Unmatched junction bases numbered 6, after V lost 4 bases and J lost 2 bases. The germline gives CDR1 LNHDA, CDR2 SQIVND (reference sequence). CDR3 in amino acids: CASSTGTGGLGNQPQHF. In DNA form, the CDR3 reads TGTGCCAGTAGTACCGGGACAGGGGGCTTGGGCAATCAGCCCCAGCATTTT. The full variable domain, completed using reference TRBV19 and TRBJ1-5, is DGGITQSPKYLFRKEGQNVTLSCEQNLNHDAMYWYRQDPGQGLRLIYYSQIVNDFQKGDIAEGYSVSREKKESFPLTVTSAQKNPTAFYLCASSTGTGGLGNQPQHFGDGTRLSIL.

This clonotype was picked up a small number of times. The chain combines TRBV20-1 with TRBJ2-3; TRBD2 matches 9 bases. This CDR3 is built from 16 residues. V lost 1 base, J lost 3 bases, and 8 bases stayed unmatched. The germline V gene has CDR1 DFQATT and CDR2 SNEGSKA (reference sequence). The CDR3 here is CSARGVSGRTTDTQYF. DNA of the CDR3: TGCAGTGCTAGAGGGGTTAGCGGGAGAACGACAGATACGCAGTATTTT.

The chain employs TRBV27 and TRBJ1-3; D not certain. V gave up 5 bases and J gave up 4 bases, with 6 bases separating them. There are 12 residues in the CDR3. CDR1 MNHEY and CDR2 SMNVEV come from the germline V gene (reference sequence). DNA of the CDR3: TGTGCCAGCAGTCCCCCGGGAAACACCATATATTTT. Protein sequence: CASSPPGNTIYF.

This clonotype was observed a few times. The chain combines TRBV12-3 or TRBV12-4 with TRBJ2-7, with D hard to call. V shed 1 base and J shed 3 bases, with 10 bases lying between them. This CDR3 is 14 amino acids long. The CDR3 sequence is CASSLVADFYEQYF. The CDR3 DNA sequence: TGTGCCAGCAGTTTAGTGGCAGACTTCTACGAGCAGTACTTC.

The chain couples TRBV27 to TRBJ1-1; the D gene is possibly TRBD1 (5 bases). V was shortened by 7 bases and J by 5 bases, with 17 bases between the two germline ends. The CDR3 has 14 residues. Germline V gives CDR1 MNHEY, CDR2 SMNVEV (reference sequence). CDR3 in amino acids: CASKAGRVGTEAFF. The CDR3 coding sequence is TGTGCCAGCAAGGCCGGCAGGGTAGGGACTGAAGCTTTCTTT.

The J gene is TRBJ2-5, the V gene TRBV6-2 or TRBV6-3; D unclear. This CDR3 comprises 13 residues. Germline CDR1 and CDR2: MNHEY and SVGEGT. Trimming shortened V by 2 bases and J by 5 bases, and 9 bases separated the two germline ends. The DNA of the CDR3 is TGTGCCAGCAGTTACCTGGTGAGCGAGACCCAGTACTTC. It encodes CASSYLVSETQYF.

This chain connects TRBV3-1 to TRBJ2-5; D unresolved. V was trimmed by 2 bases and J by 3 bases, leaving 10 bases between them. Germline CDR1 LGHDT, CDR2 YNNKEL (reference sequence). The CDR3 is 14 residues long. CDR3 nucleotide sequence: TGTGCCAGCAGCCAAAGGTTGGGCAAAGAGACCCAGTACTTC. Amino acids: CASSQRLGKETQYF.

There are a few counts of this clonotype. The chain carries TRBV7-9 and TRBJ1-5; D not resolved. This CDR3 region has 15 residues. V lost 0 bases and J lost 1, with 7 bases in between. Germline V lookup: CDR1 SEHNR, CDR2 FQNEAQ (reference sequence). CDR3 in amino acids: CASSLATVSNQPQHF. The CDR3 coding sequence is TGTGCCAGCAGCTTAGCAACAGTAAGCAATCAGCCCCAGCATTTT.

V is TRBV7-9 and J is TRBJ2-1, with D unclear. Between the trimmed V and J ends, which lost 3 bases and 5 bases, there was a span of 11 bases. The length of the CDR3 is 14 residues. Germline CDR1 SEHNR, CDR2 FQNEAQ (reference sequence). CDR3 in DNA: TGTGCCAGCAGCTTCACAGAACCCCACAATGAGCAGTTCTTC. It encodes CASSFTEPHNEQFF.

The chain joins TRBV10-3 to TRBJ1-2; D unclear. With 8 bases removed from V and 4 bases from J, the gap between germline ends came to 8 bases. Germline loops: CDR1 ENHRY, CDR2 SYGVKD. The CDR3 covers 11 residues. The CDR3 nucleotides read TGTGCCATCGAGGGCACCTATGGCTACACCTTC. It translates to CAIEGTYGYTF.

CDR3 sequence: CASSEAQGHTEAFF. As DNA, the CDR3 is TGCGCCAGCAGTGAAGCACAGGGGCACACTGAAGCTTTCTTT. The V and J genes are TRBV10-1 and TRBJ1-1, with 7 bases aligning to TRBD1. The CDR3 runs to 14 residues. Germline CDR1 and CDR2: WNHNN and SYGVQD (reference sequence). V shed 3 bases and J 3 bases; nucleotides not matched to a gene: 4.

The chain is built from TRBV28 and TRBJ1-5; 7 bases line up with TRBD1. This CDR3 contains 16 residues. Trimming took 2 bases from V and 1 from J; bases not matched to a gene: 5. Germline CDR1 reads MDHEN; CDR2 reads SYDVKM. The CDR3 sequence is CASSLTAGGSNQPQHF. In DNA, the CDR3 is TGTGCCAGCAGTTTAACCGCAGGGGGGAGCAATCAGCCCCAGCATTTT.

As regards this clonotype: An end of the junction does not agree with germline; a read error may underlie this. The chain has TRBV15 and TRBJ1-5; TRBD1 might be the D (5 bases). The CDR3 is 15 residues long. CDR1 is LNHNV and CDR2 is YYDKDF in the germline V gene (reference sequence). The CDR3 loop reads CATSRESRGNQPQHF. CDR3 in DNA: TGTGCCACCAGCCGAGAATCCAGGGGCAATCAGCCCCAGCATTTT.

This clonotype was observed once. The chain combines TRBV29-1 with TRBJ2-3; 9 bases map to TRBD2. Germline V gene sequence: CDR1 SQVTM, CDR2 ANQGSEA. The CDR3 sequence is 14 residues long. Unmatched junction bases numbered 5, after V lost 4 bases and J lost 3 bases. The CDR3, as DNA: TGCAGCGTTGGCGGGAGGGTGCAGACAGATACGCAGTATTTT. It is translated as CSVGGRVQTDTQYF.

Only a few counts were recorded for this clonotype. This chain connects TRBV6-5 to TRBJ2-3, with D perhaps matching TRBD1 or TRBD2 (5 bases each). Germline assignment: CDR1 MNHEY and CDR2 SVGAGI. The germline V and J ends were trimmed by 0 bases and 0 bases, with 13 bases remaining between them. The CDR3 length is 17 residues. CDR3 in DNA: TGTGCCAGCAGTTACTCGAAGACCCGGGACAGCACAGATACGCAGTATTTT. It specifies CASSYSKTRDSTDTQYF.

The sample holds a few counts of this clonotype. This rearrangement joins TRBV11-2 to TRBJ2-1, with D uncertain. V was trimmed by 5 bases and J by 0 bases, leaving 8 bases between them. Germline V gives CDR1 SGHAT, CDR2 FQNNGV. This CDR3 is 14 amino acids long. The CDR3 here is CASSPLRSYNEQFF. As DNA, the CDR3 is TGTGCCAGCAGCCCCCTTCGCTCCTACAATGAGCAGTTCTTC.

This clonotype is labeled as large (0.1 to 1%). The chain combines TRBV11-3 with TRBJ1-2; D not certain. V was shortened by 4 bases and J by 4 bases, with 10 bases between the two germline ends. Germline V gene sequence: CDR1 SGHNT, CDR2 YENEEA. CDR3 length: 13 amino acids. This CDR3 is CASSSEGGYGYTF. DNA of the CDR3: TGTGCCAGCAGCTCTGAGGGCGGCTATGGCTACACCTTC.

This chain joins TRBV6-1 and TRBJ2-1, with a possible D match to TRBD2 (7 bases). The CDR3 loop spans 14 amino acids. The germline V gene encodes CDR1 MNHNS and CDR2 SASEGT. V lost 9 bases and J 10 bases, leaving 22 bases between the germline ends. The CDR3 is CASGLAAQGGEQFF. The CDR3 DNA reads TGTGCCAGTGGTCTAGCGGCCCAAGGGGGGGAGCAGTTCTTC.